Listed here are 8 T cell receptor beta chains from one sample, sequenced in a study of shared clonotypes between healthy human individuals. Repertoires were generated with immunoSEQ multiplex PCR, while TCRdb's copy carries only in-frame clones and drops some. The data contain 1.5 million to 2.5 million clones, around 96% of them singletons. Naive CD8 isolation took CD45RO-negative cells positively selected for CCR7 and excluded terminally differentiated effector memory CD45RA+ cells. Sequences were obtained from naive CD8+ T cells sorted from blood. All receptors come from a man between 18 and 29 years old in good health.

The rearrangement joins TRBV27 to TRBJ1-5; TRBD1 matches 11 bases. Germline V gene lookup returns CDR1 MNHEY and CDR2 SMNVEV (reference sequence). This CDR3 is built from 16 residues. V was clipped by 3 bases and J by 5 bases; unmatched bases: 6. CDR3 coding DNA: TGTGCCAGCAGTTTTGGGACAGGGGGAGGCGATCAGCCCCAGCATTTT. Its protein is CASSFGTGGGDQPQHF.

The rearrangement links TRBV30 to TRBJ1-2; weak D call: TRBD1 (5 bases). V was shortened by 0 bases and J by 0 bases, with 11 bases between the two germline ends. In germline, CDR1 is GTSNPN, CDR2 SVGIG (reference sequence). CDR3 length: 15 residues. The CDR3 here is CAWSVSGTPNYGYTF. The CDR3 DNA reads TGTGCCTGGAGTGTTTCCGGGACTCCTAACTATGGCTACACCTTC.

The V and J genes are TRBV7-9 and TRBJ2-3; 10 bases are shared with TRBD1. The CDR3 contains 18 residues. The germline V gene encodes CDR1 SEHNR and CDR2 FQNEAQ (reference sequence). The ends lost 5 bases at V and 2 bases at J; junction bases unmatched: 13. CDR3 nucleotides: TGTGCCAGCAGCCAGACCCCGACAGGGGGCATTTCCACAGATACGCAGTATTTT. Protein sequence: CASSQTPTGGISTDTQYF.

Comments on this clone: Additional DNA sequences in this sample encode the identical CDR3. The chain couples TRBV30 to TRBJ2-7, with a tentative D call TRBD1 (6 bases). Trimming pared 0 bases from V and 2 bases from J, leaving 8 bases between. The CDR3 consists of 13 residues. In germline, CDR1 is GTSNPN, CDR2 SVGIG (reference sequence). The CDR3 DNA reads TGTGCCTGGAGTGTACAGGGCCCCTACGAGCAGTACTTC. Protein sequence: CAWSVQGPYEQYF.

A single count supports this clone. The V call is TRBV7-9, the J call TRBJ2-7; D is perhaps TRBD1 (6 bases). Trimming took 8 bases from V and 0 from J, leaving 17 bases between them. The germline CDR1 and CDR2 sequences are SEHNR and FQNEAQ (reference sequence). CDR3 size: 15 residues. CDR3 nucleotide sequence: TGTGCCAGCGCTCCGCCCGACAGGCCCTCCTACGAGCAGTACTTC. Amino acid sequence: CASAPPDRPSYEQYF.

The chain employs TRBV5-6 and TRBJ1-2; possibly TRBD1 for D (6 bases). CDR3 length: 14 residues. CDR1 is SGHDT, CDR2 YYEEEE, per germline. With 4 bases removed from V and 0 bases from J, the gap between germline ends came to 10 bases. The CDR3: CASSTGQSNYGYTF. The CDR3 DNA reads TGTGCCAGCAGCACTGGACAGTCTAACTATGGCTACACCTTC.

As concerns this clone: The identical CDR3 is also encoded by other nucleotide sequences in the sample. The genes are TRBV4-3 and TRBJ2-7; unclear D gene. The CDR3 extends over 13 amino acids. V lost 1 base and J lost 3, with 7 bases in between. The V gene's germline CDR1 is LGHNA and CDR2 YSLEER. The CDR3 coding sequence is TGCGCCAGCAGCCAAGGGACCGGCTACGAGCAGTACTTC. It is translated as CASSQGTGYEQYF.

In the case of this clone: The same CDR3 can be traced to other DNA sequences in this sample. J is TRBJ1-2 and V is TRBV6-5; D unresolved. Per the germline V gene, CDR1 is MNHEY and CDR2 is SVGAGI. Trimming left V 6 bases short and J 7 bases short, with 12 bases between. The CDR3 has 12 amino acids. This CDR3 is CASSPSGGGYTF. The CDR3 nucleotides read TGTGCCAGCAGCCCGTCGGGCGGTGGCTACACCTTC.